These 24 T cell receptor beta chains share one sample of origin, sequenced in a study of shared clonotypes between healthy human individuals. TCRdb keeps only in-frame clones here, not all; method: immunoSEQ multiplex PCR. This table has 2 million to 2.5 million clones, more than 85% appearing once. Input material: naive CD4+ T cells from PBMCs. The subset was: CD45RA+ positively selected. All receptors derive from a man aged 18 to 30 in good health. Some clones in this sample may be carry-over from other donors' samples.

This sequence joins TRBV11-2 and TRBJ1-1; D remains ambiguous. V lost 3 bases and J lost 0, with 5 bases in between. The germline gives CDR1 SGHAT, CDR2 FQNNGV. The CDR3 runs to 13 residues. CDR3 residues: CASSFPVNTEAFF. CDR3 coding DNA: TGTGCCAGCAGCTTCCCAGTGAACACTGAAGCTTTCTTT.

The gene calls are TRBV6-1 and TRBJ1-5, with D uncertain. The CDR3 spans 16 residues. The ends were cut back, 2 bases at V and 0 bases at J, with 11 bases in the middle. CDR1 is MNHNS and CDR2 is SASEGT in the germline V gene. CDR3 sequence: CASSELPPLSNQPQHF. DNA of the CDR3: TGTGCCAGCAGTGAACTTCCCCCCCTTAGCAATCAGCCCCAGCATTTT.

This clone was observed once. The chain is built from TRBV2 and TRBJ2-5, with D perhaps TRBD2 (6 bases). Germline CDR1 and CDR2: SNHLY and FYNNEI. This CDR3 contains 13 residues. The ends were cut back, 7 bases at V and 5 bases at J, with 14 bases in the middle. In DNA, the CDR3 is TGTGCCAGCAAGTGGGACTTAAGGGAGACCCAGTACTTC. Translated, it gives CASKWDLRETQYF.

This chain uses TRBV7-2 with TRBJ2-7, with 10 bases that match TRBD1. Per germline, CDR1 SGHTA and CDR2 FQGNSA. This CDR3 region has 16 residues. With 3 bases clipped from V and 4 bases from J, the junction kept 9 bases outside the gene matches. The DNA for the CDR3 is TGTGCCAGCAGCTTTAGCCCCGGGACAGGGGCGTACGAGCAGTACTTC. Translated, it gives CASSFSPGTGAYEQYF.

In DNA form, the CDR3 reads TGCGCCAGCAGCTGGATGGCCGTCTCCTCAGGCAATGAGCAGTTCTTC. Its translation: CASSWMAVSSGNEQFF. The V and J genes are TRBV5-1 and TRBJ2-1; D remains ambiguous. The CDR3 contains 16 residues. The germline V and J ends were trimmed by 3 bases and 6 bases, with 19 bases remaining between them. Germline V gene sequence: CDR1 SGHRS, CDR2 YFSETQ.

The rearrangement joins TRBV11-2 to TRBJ2-1; D gene unclear. From germline, CDR1 is SGHAT and CDR2 FQNNGV. The V end lost 5 bases, the J end lost 6 bases, and 11 bases lay between the germline ends. This CDR3 comprises 13 residues. The CDR3 sequence is CASSPPPLNEQFF. CDR3 nucleotide sequence: TGTGCCAGCAGCCCCCCCCCTCTCAATGAGCAGTTCTTC.

In this sample, this clone turned up once. The J gene is TRBJ2-7, the V gene TRBV5-1; 7 bases map to TRBD2. The length of the CDR3 is 14 residues. Trimming took 0 bases from V and 7 from J; bases not matched to a gene: 7. Germline V lookup: CDR1 SGHRS, CDR2 YFSETQ. CDR3 region: CASSLARLAEEQYF. For the CDR3, the DNA is TGCGCCAGCAGCTTGGCCCGACTAGCTGAAGAGCAGTACTTC.

The chain uses TRBV9 and TRBJ2-1; 9 nucleotides match TRBD2. This CDR3 comprises 15 residues. The germline gives CDR1 SGDLS, CDR2 YYNGEE. The trim removed 4 bases at V and 4 bases at J, leaving 6 bases unmatched. The CDR3 loop reads CASSPRLAEYNEQFF. The CDR3 DNA is TGTGCCAGCAGCCCCCGACTAGCGGAATACAATGAGCAGTTCTTC.

The rearrangement joins TRBV28 to TRBJ2-1; weak D call: TRBD2 (8 bases). V lost 6 bases, J lost 4 bases, and 16 bases lay in between. The CDR3 is 15 residues long. The germline V gene has CDR1 MDHEN and CDR2 SYDVKM. The CDR3 sequence is CASSPGGDRYNEQFF. The DNA for the CDR3 is TGTGCCAGCAGCCCCGGGGGGGACAGATACAATGAGCAGTTCTTC.

V and J are TRBV19 and TRBJ1-4; 8 bases match TRBD1. The J segment lost 2 bases and the V segment lost 6 bases, leaving 5 bases of the junction unmatched. Germline V gene data show CDR1 as LNHDA and CDR2 as SQIVND (reference sequence). The CDR3 runs 15 residues. The CDR3: CASSQRQGTNEKLFF. The CDR3 nucleotides read TGTGCCAGTAGCCAGCGACAGGGGACTAATGAAAAACTGTTTTTT.

J is TRBJ1-1 and V is TRBV5-1; D is perhaps TRBD1 (5 bases). CDR3 length: 14 residues. The germline gives CDR1 SGHRS, CDR2 YFSETQ. The V end was cut by 2 bases, the J end by 4 bases, with 12 bases between. CDR3: CASSFDMGGTEAFF. The CDR3 DNA follows: TGCGCCAGCAGCTTTGATATGGGGGGCACTGAAGCTTTCTTT.

This chain uses TRBV18 with TRBJ1-5, with a tentative D call TRBD1 (5 bases). The CDR3 is 13 residues long. Trimming stripped 2 bases from V and 5 bases from J, with 7 bases between. Germline CDR1 and CDR2: KGHSH and LQKENI. CDR3 loop: CASSPIQDQPQHF. CDR3 DNA sequence: TGTGCCAGCTCACCAATACAGGATCAGCCCCAGCATTTT.

This clone was picked up one time. The chain is built from TRBV5-1 and TRBJ2-2, with no clear D. The CDR3 spans 15 residues. V lost 6 bases and J lost 4, with 16 bases in between. Germline V gene data show CDR1 as SGHRS and CDR2 as YFSETQ. As DNA, the CDR3 is TGCGCCAGCACCATCGTGGTAGTTGGCACCGGGGAGCTGTTTTTT. Its translation is CASTIVVVGTGELFF. Full variable domain (remainder filled in from reference TRBV5-1 and TRBJ2-2): KAGVTQTPRYLIKTRGQQVTLSCSPISGHRSVSWYQQTPGQGLQFLFEYFSETQRNKGNFPGRFSGRQFSNSRSEMNVSTLELGDSALYLCASTIVVVGTGELFFGEGSRLTVL.

The chain combines TRBV19 with TRBJ2-2, with D possibly matching TRBD2 (5 bases). The V end was cut by 6 bases, the J end by 2 bases, with 13 bases between. The germline gives CDR1 LNHDA, CDR2 SQIVND (reference sequence). This CDR3 contains 15 residues. The CDR3 sequence is CASRKAGTNTGELFF. In DNA, the CDR3 is TGTGCCAGTAGGAAGGCGGGCACAAACACCGGGGAGCTGTTTTTT.

The chain joins TRBV12-5 to TRBJ2-3; 10 nucleotides line up with TRBD2. CDR1 and CDR2 from the germline V gene are LGHNT and FRNRAP. The V and J ends lost 5 bases and 4 bases, in that order; junction bases with no gene match: 9. The CDR3 is 16 residues long. The CDR3 DNA reads as TGTGCTAGTGGTACAATAGCGGGAGGACGTGCAGATACGCAGTATTTT. Protein product: CASGTIAGGRADTQYF.

This chain uses TRBV11-2 with TRBJ2-7; D may correspond to TRBD1 or TRBD2 (5 bases each). CDR1 is SGHAT and CDR2 is FQNNGV in the germline V gene. The CDR3 covers 14 residues. The V and J ends lost 5 bases and 2 bases respectively, with 13 bases between them. CDR3 amino acids: CASSERVGPYEQYF. In DNA, the CDR3 is TGTGCCAGCAGCGAGAGGGTGGGGCCCTACGAGCAGTACTTC.

The chain is built from TRBV2 and TRBJ1-5; no clear D gene. The CDR3 spans 13 residues. The V and J ends lost 8 bases and 9 bases respectively, with 17 bases between them. Germline lookup yields CDR1 SNHLY and CDR2 FYNNEI. Here the CDR3 reads CASGPTGVGPQHF. CDR3 DNA sequence: TGTGCCAGCGGTCCGACGGGAGTTGGGCCCCAGCATTTT.

This clone was detected only a few times. V gene TRBV7-2 combines with J gene TRBJ1-2; 9 positions agree with TRBD1. Unmatched junction bases numbered 5, after V lost 5 bases and J lost 4 bases. CDR1 is SGHTA and CDR2 is FQGNSA in the germline V gene. There are 14 residues in the CDR3. CDR3 nucleotide sequence: TGTGCCAGCAGCATCCAGACAGGGGGCTATGGCTACACCTTC. This translates into CASSIQTGGYGYTF.

The rearrangement joins TRBV18 to TRBJ1-1; 8 nucleotides match TRBD1. The CDR3 has 15 residues. The germline V gene has CDR1 KGHSH and CDR2 LQKENI. J was trimmed by 4 bases and V by 1 base; bases with no gene match: 5. The chain's CDR3 is CASSPLTTGGTEAFF. The CDR3 nucleotides are TGTGCCAGCTCACCACTAACTACAGGGGGCACTGAAGCTTTCTTT. The whole variable domain, remainder taken from reference TRBV18 and TRBJ1-1, is NAGVMQNPRHLVRRRGQEARLRCSPMKGHSHVYWYRQLPEEGLKFMVYLQKENIIDESGMPKERFSAEFPKEGPSILRIQQVVRGDSAAYFCASSPLTTGGTEAFFGQGTRLTVV.

J is TRBJ2-5 and V is TRBV5-5, with unresolved D. CDR1 and CDR2 from the germline V gene are SGHKS and YYEKEE (reference sequence). V shed 4 bases and J shed 5 bases, with 6 bases lying between them. The CDR3 runs to 11 residues. DNA of the CDR3: TGTGCCAGCAGCCCCGCCGAGACCCAGTACTTC. Residues: CASSPAETQYF. Drawing the rest from reference TRBV5-5 and TRBJ2-5, the complete variable domain is DAGVTQSPTHLIKTRGQQVTLRCSPISGHKSVSWYQQVLGQGPQFIFQYYEKEERGRGNFPDRFSARQFPNYSSELNVNALLLGDSALYLCASSPAETQYFGPGTRLLVL.

The CDR3, as DNA: TGTGCCAGCAGCTTGATCGGACAGGGTAGCGGGGAGCTGTTTTTT. Translated: CASSLIGQGSGELFF. V and J are TRBV11-3 and TRBJ2-2; TRBD1 matches 8 bases. Germline V lookup: CDR1 SGHNT, CDR2 YENEEA. The CDR3 loop spans 15 amino acids. The J segment lost 7 bases and the V segment lost 3 bases, leaving 7 bases of the junction unmatched. Full variable domain (remainder filled in from reference TRBV11-3 and TRBJ2-2): EAGVVQSPRYKIIEKKQPVAFWCNPISGHNTLYWYLQNLGQGPELLIRYENEEAVDDSQLPKDRFSAERLKGVDSTLKIQPAELGDSAVYLCASSLIGQGSGELFFGEGSRLTVL.

The gene calls are TRBV6-5 and TRBJ2-7; D could derive from TRBD1 or TRBD2 (5 bases each). V gave up 7 bases and J gave up 9 bases, with 19 bases separating them. Germline V gives CDR1 MNHEY, CDR2 SVGAGI. This CDR3 comprises 13 residues. CDR3 nucleotides: TGTGCCAGCACCGAAAGGTCAAGGGGACGGCAGTACTTC. Translated: CASTERSRGRQYF.

The CDR3 nucleotides are TGTGCCAGCAGTTACTTCCTAGCGGGAGTCGGCGAGCAGTACTTC. Its translation: CASSYFLAGVGEQYF. The J gene is TRBJ2-7, the V gene TRBV6-5, with 10 nucleotides matching TRBD2. The junction had 6 bases not matched to a gene; V was cut back by 1 base and J by 6 bases. The length of the CDR3 is 15 residues. Looked up from germline, CDR1 is MNHEY and CDR2 is SVGAGI.

The table lists this clone with a count of one. The V gene is TRBV9, the J gene TRBJ2-3; D is ambiguous. Germline V gene lookup returns CDR1 SGDLS and CDR2 YYNGEE. The CDR3 has 12 amino acids. The V end was cut by 5 bases, the J end by 3 bases, with 7 bases between. The CDR3 loop reads CASSGKTDTQYF. The CDR3 bases are TGTGCCAGCAGTGGGAAGACAGATACGCAGTATTTT.